A selection of T cell receptor beta chains follows, all from one sample in a study of T cell repertoires in cytomegalovirus infection. TCRdb fed the reads into MiXCR, producing one record per CDR3 protein. The table records roughly 860,000 distinct CDR3 sequences, around a third of them present only once. Antigen specificity for these receptors is unknown. Specimen: cultured CD8+ T cells from PBMCs, collected from culture after CMV antigen stimulation. The receptors come from a human donor in good health (CMV status not recorded). Some clones in this sample may be carry-over from other donors' samples. Both conserved end residues are part of each CDR3. A D gene is named only where the DNA matches it firmly. Clone size appears in some rows only: once, few, many, or a class for an expanded clone.

size: few; J: TRBJ2-3; D: TRBD2; V: TRBV5-4; CDR3: CASSFDGGETDTQYF; DNA: TGTGCCAGCAGCTTCGACGGGGGGGAGACAGATACGCAGTATTTT
size: many; J: TRBJ1-2; D: NA; V: TRBV7-2; CDR3: CASRYLEGNGWGYTF; DNA: TGTGCCAGCAGATACCTAGAGGGAAATGGTTGGGGCTACACCTTC
size: NA; J: TRBJ2-3; D: TRBD2; V: TRBV7-6; CDR3: CASSWGKRGLTDTQYF; DNA: TGTGCCAGCAGCTGGGGGAAGCGGGGGCTCACAGATACGCAGTATTTT
size: NA; J: TRBJ2-5; D: NA; V: TRBV7-8; CDR3: CASSLDPLKGRGAGGTQYF; DNA: TGTGCCAGCAGCTTAGACCCACTTAAGGGACGGGGCGCCGGGGGAACCCAGTACTTC
size: few; J: TRBJ1-4; D: NA; V: TRBV12-3/TRBV12-4; CDR3: CASSFWISGQGPTEKLFF; DNA: TGTGCCAGCAGTTTTTGGATTTCTGGTCAGGGACCAACCGAAAAACTGTTTTTT
size: few; J: TRBJ2-7; D: NA; V: TRBV27; CDR3: CASSFGGAHYEQYF; DNA: TGTGCCAGCAGTTTTGGGGGGGCGCATTACGAGCAGTACTTC
size: NA; J: TRBJ1-3; D: NA; V: TRBV4-1; CDR3: CASSQAAEDTIYF; DNA: TGCGCCAGCAGCCAAGCGGCGGAAGACACCATATATTTT
size: once; J: TRBJ2-2; D: NA; V: TRBV28; CDR3: CASSFEGFGELFF; DNA: TGTGCCAGCAGCTTCGAGGGGTTCGGGGAGCTGTTTTTT
size: NA; J: TRBJ1-2; D: NA; V: TRBV7-6; CDR3: CASSPSAGGYTF; DNA: TGTGCCAGCAGCCCCAGCGCGGGTGGCTACACCTTC
size: many; J: TRBJ2-5; D: TRBD1; V: TRBV4-2; CDR3: CASSQEDRVYGRRETQYF; DNA: TGTGCCAGCAGCCAAGAAGACAGGGTTTACGGCAGGAGAGAGACCCAGTACTTC
size: NA; J: TRBJ1-2; D: NA; V: TRBV10-2; CDR3: CASLSEPGDYGYTF; DNA: TGCGCCAGCCTTTCGGAGCCTGGGGACTATGGCTACACCTTC
size: few; J: TRBJ1-1; D: TRBD1; V: TRBV19; CDR3: CASRDDTTGGNTEAFF; DNA: TGTGCCAGTAGGGACGACACGACAGGGGGCAACACTGAAGCTTTCTTT
size: few; J: TRBJ1-3; D: NA; V: TRBV27; CDR3: CASSLSFGAGDTIYF; DNA: NA
size: NA; J: TRBJ2-2; D: TRBD1; V: TRBV4-1; CDR3: CASSFSPGTGYTGELFF; DNA: TGCGCCAGCAGCTTCTCCCCCGGGACAGGGTACACCGGGGAGCTGTTTTTT
size: many; J: TRBJ1-1; D: NA; V: TRBV12-5; CDR3: CASGERLNTEAFF; DNA: TGTGCTAGTGGGGAACGTCTGAACACTGAAGCTTTCTTT
size: NA; J: TRBJ2-6; D: NA; V: TRBV10-2; CDR3: CASRGFIRDKALGSGANVLTF; DNA: TGCGCCAGCAGGGGATTTATACGGGACAAGGCTCTGGGGTCTGGGGCCAACGTCCTGACTTTC
size: many; J: TRBJ1-4; D: NA; V: TRBV27; CDR3: CASSLDATNEKLFF; DNA: TGTGCCAGCAGTTTAGACGCAACTAATGAAAAACTGTTTTTT
size: many; J: TRBJ2-7; D: TRBD2; V: TRBV7-2; CDR3: CASSSIAGLNEQYF; DNA: TGTGCCAGCAGCTCCATAGCGGGGTTGAACGAGCAGTACTTC
size: NA; J: TRBJ2-1; D: TRBD1; V: TRBV28; CDR3: CATTTGPYNEQFF; DNA: TGTGCCACTACGACAGGGCCATACAATGAGCAGTTCTTC
size: few; J: TRBJ1-2; D: NA; V: TRBV6-5; CDR3: CASSYSWDSSGGYTF; DNA: TGTGCCAGCAGTTACTCTTGGGACTCCAGTGGAGGCTACACCTTC
size: NA; J: TRBJ1-2; D: NA; V: TRBV2; CDR3: CASEDGYTF; DNA: TGTGCCAGCGAGGATGGCTACACCTTC
size: few; J: TRBJ2-2; D: NA; V: TRBV5-4; CDR3: CASSSGPGLNTGELFF; DNA: TGTGCCAGCAGCTCCGGCCCAGGCTTGAACACCGGGGAGCTGTTTTTT
size: many; J: TRBJ1-1; D: NA; V: TRBV7-6; CDR3: CASSSSVGEAFF; DNA: TGTGCCAGCAGCTCGTCGGTCGGTGAAGCTTTCTTT
size: NA; J: TRBJ2-4; D: NA; V: TRBV5-6; CDR3: CASSPPKGENIQYF; DNA: TGTGCCAGCAGCCCGCCGAAGGGGGAAAACATTCAGTACTTC
size: NA; J: TRBJ2-1; D: NA; V: TRBV12-3/TRBV12-4; CDR3: CASSLEGRNEQFF; DNA: TGTGCCAGCAGTTTGGAGGGGCGCAATGAGCAGTTCTTC
size: many; J: TRBJ1-2; D: NA; V: TRBV7-8; CDR3: CASSLEIGANYGYTF; DNA: TGTGCCAGCAGCTTAGAAATAGGGGCTAACTATGGCTACACCTTC
size: NA; J: TRBJ2-5; D: NA; V: TRBV12-3/TRBV12-4; CDR3: CASSWWGTQETQYF; DNA: TGTGCCAGCAGTTGGTGGGGAACCCAAGAGACCCAGTACTTC
size: few; J: TRBJ2-2; D: NA; V: TRBV24-1; CDR3: CATGRVHGELFF; DNA: TGTGCCACCGGGCGGGTCCACGGGGAGCTGTTTTTT
size: NA; J: TRBJ2-1; D: TRBD1; V: TRBV5-1; CDR3: CASSAPDRGLHEQFF; DNA: TGCGCCAGCAGCGCCCCGGACAGGGGGCTCCATGAGCAGTTCTTC
size: few; J: TRBJ2-4; D: NA; V: TRBV19; CDR3: CASSMGVTVGALPKNIQYF; DNA: TGTGCCAGTAGTATGGGGGTAACAGTCGGAGCGTTACCCAAAAACATTCAGTACTTC
size: many; J: TRBJ1-1; D: NA; V: TRBV7-8; CDR3: CASSLAWGGDTEAFF; DNA: TGTGCCAGCAGCTTAGCGTGGGGAGGGGACACTGAAGCTTTCTTT
size: NA; J: TRBJ2-2; D: TRBD1; V: TRBV2; CDR3: CASSEWERPGTGGWSNTGELFF; DNA: TGTGCCAGCAGTGAATGGGAAAGGCCCGGGACAGGGGGCTGGTCGAACACCGGGGAGCTGTTTTTT
size: many; J: TRBJ2-1; D: NA; V: TRBV7-6; CDR3: CASSNRDGGRNEQFF; DNA: TGTGCCAGCAGCAACCGGGACGGGGGGCGCAATGAGCAGTTCTTC
size: few; J: TRBJ2-7; D: NA; V: TRBV12-3/TRBV12-4; CDR3: CASSFIPSYEQYF; DNA: TGTGCCAGCAGTTTCATCCCATCCTACGAGCAGTACTTC